Following are 5 T cell receptor beta chains from one sample sequenced in a study of CD8 T cell repertoires and HIV-1 epitope variants. The table came from immunoSEQ multiplex PCR; TCRdb's copy has only in-frame clones and leaves some out. Seen here are 5,500 to 6,500 clones, about 72% observed once, and the top ten hold around two fifths. No antigen is known for these receptors. Sequencing used cultured CD8+ T cells derived from PBMCs. Receptors were obtained from a male donor with HIV.

This chain joins TRBV7-9 and TRBJ2-5; the D is unclear. Trimming removed 5 bases from V and 2 bases from J, with 9 bases in between. This CDR3 is built from 13 residues. Germline CDR1 reads SEHNR; CDR2 reads FQNEAQ (reference sequence). Here the CDR3 reads CASSPHSQETQYF. In DNA, the CDR3 is TGTGCCAGCAGCCCCCACAGTCAAGAGACCCAGTACTTC.

The chain carries TRBV28 and TRBJ1-2; a weak D match, TRBD1 (6 bases). V lost 8 bases and J lost 3, with 19 bases in between. The CDR3 is 15 residues long. CDR1 MDHEN and CDR2 SYDVKM come from the germline V gene. The CDR3 nucleotides are TGTGCCAGCTCCCGCAGGGGCGTGCAGGACTATGGCTACACCTTC. This sequence encodes CASSRRGVQDYGYTF.

The table lists this clone with a few counts. The V gene is TRBV7-8, the J gene TRBJ2-5; tentative D call: TRBD1 (5 bases). The germline gives CDR1 SGHVS, CDR2 FQNEAQ. V was pared by 5 bases and J by 1 base, with 11 bases between. CDR3 length: 14 amino acids. CDR3 coding DNA: TGTGCCAGCAGCGACGGACAACCCCAAGAGACCCAGTACTTC. As protein: CASSDGQPQETQYF. Variable domain in full (rest from reference TRBV7-8 and TRBJ2-5): GAGVSQSPRYKVAKRGQDVALRCDPISGHVSLFWYQQALGQGPEFLTYFQNEAQLDKSGLPSDRFFAERPEGSVSTLKIQRTQQEDSAVYLCASSDGQPQETQYFGPGTRLLVL.

This chain joins TRBV19 and TRBJ2-7; 7 bases fit TRBD1. Germline values: CDR1 LNHDA, CDR2 SQIVND (reference sequence). V gave up 7 bases and J gave up 6 bases; unmatched junction bases: 6. CDR3 length equals 12 residues. This CDR3 is CASKAGGIEQYF. CDR3 DNA: TGTGCCAGTAAGGCAGGGGGAATCGAGCAGTACTTC.

The gene calls are TRBV1 and TRBJ1-5; TRBD1, the D gene given by the table, was not confirmed from the DNA. TRBV1 is assigned pseudogene status. This CDR3 is built from 19 residues. The CDR3 nucleotides read TGCACCAGCAGCCAAGAGGGAACAAGGGGTCCTTATAGCAATCAGCCCCAGCATTTT. This sequence encodes CTSSQEGTRGPYSNQPQHF.